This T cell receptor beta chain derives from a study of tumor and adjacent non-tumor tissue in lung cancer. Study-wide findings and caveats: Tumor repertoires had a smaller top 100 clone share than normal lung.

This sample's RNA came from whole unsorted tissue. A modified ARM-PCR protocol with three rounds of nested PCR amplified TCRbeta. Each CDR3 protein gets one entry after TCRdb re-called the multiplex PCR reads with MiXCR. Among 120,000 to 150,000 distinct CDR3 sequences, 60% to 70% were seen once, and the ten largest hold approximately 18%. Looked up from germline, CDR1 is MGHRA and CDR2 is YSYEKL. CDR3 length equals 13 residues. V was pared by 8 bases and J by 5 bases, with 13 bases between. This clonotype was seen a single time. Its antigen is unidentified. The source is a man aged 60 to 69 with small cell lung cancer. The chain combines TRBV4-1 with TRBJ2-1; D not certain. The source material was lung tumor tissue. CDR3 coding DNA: TGCGCCAGCGGCCCCATTACCCACAATGAGCAGTTCTTC. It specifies CASGPITHNEQFF.